The sequence of this TCR beta chain was determined in a study of molecular identifiers for immune sequencing clone quantification. Overall study: In replicates, RNA from about 20,000 or 100,000 naive CD8 cells was split five ways, four sequenced. Study observations and caveats: Highly expanded clone sizes could end up underestimated if a barcode were shared by identical TCR molecules.

This CDR3 spans 15 amino acids. The germline gives CDR1 SGHVS, CDR2 FQNEAQ. Trimming took off 4 bases at V and 5 bases at J, with 15 bases between the two ends. One entry per CDR3 protein results from TCRdb running MiXCR on the PCR reads. The data show about 510,000 distinct CDR3 sequences, about a fifth seen once. Sorting was used to obtain naive CD8 T cells (CD8+CD4-CCR7+CD45RA+). There are a few counts of this clonotype. Its antigen is as yet unknown. The chain links TRBV7-8 to TRBJ1-5; weak D call: TRBD1 (6 bases). The sample taken for sequencing was naive CD8+ T cells from blood, with Jurkat cell RNA spiked in. Stated subset: FACS-sorted CD8+CD4-CCR7+CD45RA+ naive T cells. The sequence derives from a human donor in good health. Some libraries in this study had Jurkat cell RNA spiked in. CDR3 in amino acids: CASSSRQDLHQPQHF. CDR3 in DNA: TGTGCCAGCAGCTCGCGACAGGACTTGCATCAGCCCCAGCATTTT.